Below, 19 T cell receptor beta chains from the same sample are listed, as sequenced in a study of tumor-infiltrating lymphocytes in oesophageal squamous cell carcinoma. TCRdb ran MiXCR on the PCR reads and lists one entry per CDR3 protein. This table has about 12,000 distinct CDR3 sequences, about 60% appearing once. Sequencing was done on a sample of esophageal tumor tissue. These TCRs come from a female donor with esophageal squamous cell carcinoma.

The rearrangement joins TRBV6-6 to TRBJ2-7, with TRBD1 identical over 10 bases. This CDR3 comprises 14 residues. Germline CDR1 and CDR2: MNHNY and SVGAGI (reference sequence). The ends lost 6 bases at V and 1 base at J; junction bases unmatched: 3. The CDR3 region is CASRGTGVSYEQYF. CDR3 sequence (DNA): TGTGCCAGCAGGGGGACAGGGGTTTCCTACGAGCAGTACTTC.

The DNA for the CDR3 is TGTGCCAGCAGCTTAGCGCCCTCACTCATGGGGACTAGCGGGGTTATTCACAATGAGCAGTTCTTC. This gives the protein CASSLAPSLMGTSGVIHNEQFF. This chain connects TRBV7-4 to TRBJ2-7; TRBD2 agrees at 13 bases. The J call may be incorrect, as the DNA end agrees better with TRBJ2-1. CDR1 SGHVT and CDR2 SQSDAQ come from the germline V gene. The CDR3 loop spans 22 amino acids.

This chain connects TRBV27 to TRBJ1-1; unclear D gene. The V end lost 8 bases, the J end lost 1 base, and 17 bases lay between the germline ends. CDR3 length equals 15 residues. CDR1 is MNHEY and CDR2 is SMNVEV in the germline V gene (reference sequence). The CDR3 loop reads CASAILGASNTEAFF. The CDR3 coding sequence is TGTGCCAGCGCCATCCTCGGCGCCTCGAACACTGAAGCTTTCTTT.

The chain combines TRBV7-9 with TRBJ2-7; TRBD2 agrees at 9 bases. Germline V gene data show CDR1 as SEHNR and CDR2 as FQNEAQ (reference sequence). The junction had 5 bases not matched to a gene; V was cut back by 2 bases and J by 3 bases. The CDR3 consists of 15 residues. The CDR3 loop is CASSLSSGRGYEQYF. The CDR3 DNA follows: TGTGCCAGCAGCTTAAGTAGCGGGAGAGGCTACGAGCAGTACTTC.

The rearrangement links TRBV11-3 to TRBJ2-7; TRBD2 agrees at 8 bases. Gene TRBJ2-1 matches the end of the DNA better, so the J call may be wrong. CDR3 size: 13 residues. Germline V gene sequence: CDR1 SGHNT, CDR2 YENEEA. The CDR3 DNA reads TGTGCCAGCAGCCCCGGGGGGGCCAAGGAGCAGTTCTTC. Amino acid sequence: CASSPGGAKEQFF.

This chain joins TRBV5-1 and TRBJ2-5; D is perhaps TRBD1 (6 bases). The V and J ends lost 3 bases and 4 bases respectively, with 13 bases between them. This CDR3 contains 14 residues. The germline V gene has CDR1 SGHRS and CDR2 YFSETQ. The CDR3 sequence: CASSSTTGRETQYF. The DNA for the CDR3 is TGCGCCAGCAGCTCCACCACAGGGAGAGAGACCCAGTACTTC.

This clonotype came up once. The chain combines TRBV6-1 with TRBJ2-6, with 8 nucleotides matching TRBD1. This CDR3 spans 17 amino acids. The trim removed 5 bases at V and 0 bases at J, leaving 6 bases unmatched. Germline CDR1 reads MNHNS; CDR2 reads SASEGT. The CDR3 sequence: CASSLIGTGSGANVLTF. In DNA, the CDR3 is TGTGCCAGCAGTTTAATCGGGACAGGCTCTGGGGCCAACGTCCTGACTTTC.

In regard to this clonotype: Without the conserved terminal phenylalanine or tryptophan, this CDR3 likely stems from a read error. The DNA is left out, because the CDR3 cannot be placed on it with certainty; the CDR3 is given as TCRdb lists it. The chain joins TRBV6-6 to TRBJ2-6. Germline V CDR1 and CDR2: MNHNY, SVGAGI (reference sequence). A total of 8 residues make up the CDR3, ends included. The CDR3 region is CASSSRTS.

V and J are TRBV7-4 and TRBJ2-1; 12 bases map to TRBD2. The J call may be faulty, since TRBJ2-5 better matches the DNA end. The CDR3 is made up of 16 amino acids. Germline CDR1 reads SGHVT; CDR2 reads SQSDAQ. For the CDR3, the DNA is TGTGCCAGCAGCTACCTAGCGGGAGGGGTCCAAGAGACCCAGTACTTC. This sequence encodes CASSYLAGGVQETQYF.

This clonotype is medium-sized (0.01 to 0.1%) within its sample. This chain joins TRBV7-9 and TRBJ2-1; D remains ambiguous. CDR1 and CDR2 from the germline V gene are SEHNR and FQNEAQ (reference sequence). With 1 base removed from V and 9 bases from J, the gap between germline ends came to 16 bases. This CDR3 is built from 15 residues. CDR3 residues: CASSLDRSVAAEQFF. The DNA for the CDR3 is TGTGCCAGCAGCTTAGATAGGAGCGTAGCCGCTGAGCAGTTCTTC.

The rearrangement joins TRBV6-8 to TRBJ2-4; TRBD1 might be the D (6 bases). The end of the DNA is better explained by TRBJ2-7, so the J call may be wrong. The length of the CDR3 is 14 residues. Germline CDR1 is MNHGY and CDR2 is SAAAGT. The CDR3 sequence: CASSPGQSPYEQYF. DNA of the CDR3: TGTGCCAGCAGTCCCGGACAGTCCCCCTACGAGCAGTACTTC.

The chain uses TRBV7-8 and TRBJ2-2, with D unclear. CDR3 size: 15 residues. Deletions cut 1 base from V and 1 base from J, with 7 bases between. CDR1 is SGHVS and CDR2 is FQNEAQ in the germline V gene. The CDR3: CASSLVPLNTGELFF. CDR3 nucleotide sequence: TGTGCCAGCAGCTTAGTGCCCCTGAACACCGGGGAGCTGTTTTTT.

On this clonotype itself: Given the absence of the conserved phenylalanine or tryptophan at the CDR3 end, a read error is likely. The DNA is omitted, as the CDR3 cannot be located on it reliably, and the CDR3 follows TCRdb's listing. V and J are TRBV11-2 and TRBJ1-1; the tabulated D call, TRBD1, remains unverified against the DNA. Germline V gene sequence: CDR1 SGHAT, CDR2 FQNNGV. The CDR3 spans 16 amino acids, including both terminal residues. The CDR3 sequence: CASSSGQGHYEQYFGQ.

The chain employs TRBV24-1 and TRBJ2-7, with 8 bases lining up with TRBD2. Germline V lookup: CDR1 KGHDR, CDR2 SFDVKD. With V trimmed by 0 bases and J by 0 bases, 0 bases remained unmatched. The CDR3 extends over 15 amino acids. As DNA, the CDR3 is TGTGCCACCAGTGATTTGACTAGCGGCTCCTACGAGCAGTACTTC. Its translation: CATSDLTSGSYEQYF.

The chain uses TRBV7-2 and TRBJ2-7; 7 bases agree with TRBD2. V dropped 5 bases and J dropped 7; count of bases not matched to a gene: 11. The CDR3 extends over 14 amino acids. Germline V lookup: CDR1 SGHTA, CDR2 FQGNSA. CDR3 nucleotides: TGTGCCAGCAGCCTCCCTAGCGGCCACAATGAGCAGTACTTC. This sequence encodes CASSLPSGHNEQYF.

J is TRBJ2-6 and V is TRBV7-6; possibly TRBD2 for D (7 bases). This CDR3 is built from 18 residues. V dropped 5 bases and J dropped 1 base, with 18 bases sitting between them. Germline loops: CDR1 SGHVS, CDR2 FNYEAQ. The CDR3 nucleotides are TGTGCCAGCAGCCGGGGGAGGGGGGTTCTTTCTGGGGCCAACGTCCTGACTTTC. It encodes CASSRGRGVLSGANVLTF.

About this clonotype: Relative to the germline gene, one junction end is altered; a read error may explain this. This chain joins TRBV4-1 and TRBJ2-5, with D possibly matching TRBD2 (5 bases). Germline CDR1 MGHRA, CDR2 YSYEKL. This CDR3 has 15 amino acids. CDR3 protein: CASSQERGTAREQYF. CDR3 sequence (DNA): TGTGCCAGCAGCCAAGAACGGGGAACAGCTAGGGAGCAGTACTTC.

CDR3: CASSRRLSQETQYF. CDR3 bases: TGTGCCAGCAGCCGTAGACTCTCTCAAGAGACCCAGTACTTC. The gene calls are TRBV7-2 and TRBJ2-5; no clear D. The CDR3 loop spans 14 amino acids. Trimming stripped 5 bases from V and 2 bases from J, with 12 bases between. The V gene's germline CDR1 is SGHTA and CDR2 FQGNSA.

The CDR3 bases are TGTGCCATTGACAGGGGGAGCGATACGCAGTATTTT. Translating gives CAIDRGSDTQYF. The V call is TRBV6-1, the J call TRBJ2-3; the match to TRBD1 covers 9 bases. Trimming cost V 10 bases and J 6 bases; bases outside gene matches: 5. The germline CDR1 and CDR2 sequences are MNHNS and SASEGT. The CDR3 sequence is 12 residues long.